The 29 T cell receptor beta chains below were found in one sample sequenced in a study of blood T cell repertoires in COVID-19. Sequenced by immunoSEQ multiplex PCR; TCRdb stores in-frame clones only, minus some. The sample lists 120,000 to 150,000 clones; 84% were seen once. The sample was peripheral blood. Receptor source: a human donor in a cohort sampled during active COVID-19.

The J gene is TRBJ1-4, the V gene TRBV6-5; 9 bases agree with TRBD1. From germline, CDR1 is MNHEY and CDR2 SVGAGI. The CDR3 covers 15 residues. The V segment lost 8 bases and the J segment 8 bases; nucleotides outside the gene matches: 12. This chain's CDR3 is CASYPGQGLGEKLFF. The CDR3, as DNA: TGTGCCAGCTATCCGGGACAGGGTCTTGGAGAAAAACTGTTTTTT.

The chain recombines TRBV10-1 with TRBJ2-3; 9 bases are shared with TRBD2. The CDR3 is made up of 16 amino acids. CDR1 and CDR2 (germline): WNHNN, SYGVQD (reference sequence). V gave up 0 bases and J gave up 2 bases; unmatched junction bases: 3. The CDR3 loop is CASSESPSGVTDTQYF. The CDR3 DNA reads as TGCGCCAGCAGTGAGTCCCCTAGCGGGGTCACAGATACGCAGTATTTT.

The V call is TRBV9, the J call TRBJ2-1; D possibly corresponds to TRBD2 (5 bases). Germline-derived CDR1 and CDR2 are SGDLS and YYNGEE. V lost 0 bases, J lost 4 bases, and 11 bases lay in between. This CDR3 comprises 15 residues. The CDR3: CASSVAGGGYNEQFF. CDR3 bases: TGTGCCAGCAGCGTAGCTGGAGGCGGATACAATGAGCAGTTCTTC.

The gene calls are TRBV2 and TRBJ1-5; 11 nucleotides line up with TRBD1. CDR1 is SNHLY and CDR2 is FYNNEI in the germline V gene. The CDR3 is 15 residues long. J lost 6 bases, V lost 5 bases, and 6 bases had no gene match. The CDR3 spells CASSWDRGSVQPQHF. CDR3 in DNA: TGTGCCAGCAGTTGGGACAGGGGGTCCGTTCAGCCCCAGCATTTT. Based on the CDR3 plus reference TRBV2 and TRBJ1-5, the full variable domain is EPEVTQTPSHQVTQMGQEVILRCVPISNHLYFYWYRQILGQKVEFLVSFYNNEISEKSEIFDDQFSVERPDGSNFTLKIRSTKLEDSAMYFCASSWDRGSVQPQHFGDGTRLSIL.

This clone was picked up one time. CDR3 loop: CASSLRGQYGYTF. The CDR3 nucleotides read TGTGCCAGCAGCCTCAGAGGACAATACGGCTACACCTTC. The chain joins TRBV3-1 (or the pseudogene TRBV3-2) to TRBJ1-2; possibly TRBD1 for D (5 bases). The CDR3 totals 13 residues. Trimming stripped 4 bases from V and 8 bases from J, with 14 bases between. CDR1 is LGHDT, CDR2 YNNKEL, per germline (reference sequence).

The J gene is TRBJ2-7, the V gene TRBV5-6; TRBD1 aligns across 8 bases. CDR1 is SGHDT and CDR2 is YYEEEE in the germline V gene. V lost 4 bases to trimming and J lost 0 bases; unmatched junction nucleotides: 15. This CDR3 is 18 amino acids long. The CDR3, as DNA: TGTGCCAGCAGCCGGGGAACCGACAGGGGTCCTCTCTCCTACGAGCAGTACTTC. This gives the protein CASSRGTDRGPLSYEQYF.

The V and J genes are TRBV3-1 (or the pseudogene TRBV3-2) and TRBJ2-1, with 8 positions matching TRBD2. The CDR3 spans 15 residues. Germline values: CDR1 LGHDT, CDR2 YNNKEL (reference sequence). V gave up 3 bases and J gave up 6 bases; unmatched junction bases: 7. The CDR3 DNA follows: TGTGCCAGCAGCCACCGGGGGGGCCAAGGCAATGAGCAGTTCTTC. This gives the protein CASSHRGGQGNEQFF.

The chain couples TRBV20-1 to TRBJ1-4; 9 bases fit TRBD1. The CDR3 consists of 17 residues. The germline V gene has CDR1 DFQATT and CDR2 SNEGSKA (reference sequence). The V gene end was trimmed by 3 bases and the J gene end by 0 bases; junction bases not matched to a gene: 8. The CDR3 sequence: CSASGGTGFSTNEKLFF. The CDR3 region has the DNA TGCAGTGCTAGTGGGGGGACAGGGTTTTCAACTAATGAAAAACTGTTTTTT.

The chain has TRBV19 and TRBJ1-1, with 8 bases aligning to TRBD1. J gave up 1 base and V 9 bases, and 4 bases lay outside the gene matches. The germline CDR1 and CDR2 sequences are LNHDA and SQIVND (reference sequence). The CDR3 totals 13 residues. CDR3 residues: CASKDRGNTEAFF. In DNA form, the CDR3 reads TGTGCCAGCAAAGACAGGGGGAACACTGAAGCTTTCTTT. Supplemented by reference TRBV19 and TRBJ1-1, the full variable domain reads DGGITQSPKYLFRKEGQNVTLSCEQNLNHDAMYWYRQDPGQGLRLIYYSQIVNDFQKGDIAEGYSVSREKKESFPLTVTSAQKNPTAFYLCASKDRGNTEAFFGQGTRLTVV.

The V call is TRBV19, the J call TRBJ1-5, with a weak D call TRBD1 (6 bases). Looked up from germline, CDR1 is LNHDA and CDR2 is SQIVND (reference sequence). The CDR3 loop spans 14 amino acids. V dropped 8 bases and J dropped 7 bases, with 18 bases sitting between them. CDR3 in amino acids: CASGVLGAGQPQHF. The CDR3 coding sequence is TGTGCCAGTGGAGTTTTGGGGGCTGGCCAGCCCCAGCATTTT.

The J gene is TRBJ2-1, the V gene TRBV19; TRBD2 aligns across 9 bases. The CDR3 length is 15 residues. Trimming cost V 3 bases and J 8 bases; bases outside gene matches: 8. The germline CDR1 and CDR2 sequences are LNHDA and SQIVND (reference sequence). CDR3 nucleotides: TGTGCCAGTAGTATCCTAAGCGGGAGGACCCATGAGCAGTTCTTC. The encoded protein is CASSILSGRTHEQFF.

This clone was seen a single time. The chain employs TRBV19 and TRBJ2-7; maybe TRBD2 (6 bases). The germline CDR1 and CDR2 sequences are LNHDA and SQIVND (reference sequence). V gave up 4 bases and J gave up 7 bases, with 11 bases separating them. The length of the CDR3 is 12 residues. In nucleotides, the CDR3 is TGTGCCAGTAGTACCGGGGGTGGAGAGCAGTACGTC. Translating it yields CASSTGGGEQYV.

The J gene is TRBJ2-7, the V gene TRBV2, with TRBD2 identical over 8 bases. The CDR3 covers 11 residues. Per the germline V gene, CDR1 is SNHLY and CDR2 is FYNNEI. J lost 6 bases, V lost 10 bases, and 5 bases had no gene match. Written as DNA, the CDR3 is TGTGCCACCGCCCGGGGGGGCGAGCAGTACGTC. It encodes CATARGGEQYV.

This sequence joins TRBV28 and TRBJ1-2; 8 positions agree with TRBD1. Germline CDR1 and CDR2: MDHEN and SYDVKM. V trimming: 1 base; J trimming: 0 bases; junction bases outside the gene matches: 1. The CDR3 runs 15 residues. In nucleotides, the CDR3 is TGTGCCAGCAGTTTATCGGACAGGGCTAACTATGGCTACACCTTC. As protein: CASSLSDRANYGYTF.

The chain joins TRBV6-7 to TRBJ2-1, with a weak D call TRBD1 (5 bases). TRBV6-7 qualifies as an ORF whose function is uncertain. Trimming removed 0 bases from V and 9 bases from J, with 15 bases in between. This CDR3 spans 15 amino acids. The CDR3 region has the DNA TGTGCCAGCAGTTACTCCGGCCAGGGTATCGGTGAGCAGTTCTTC. It is translated as CASSYSGQGIGEQFF.

The V gene is TRBV7-3, the J gene TRBJ2-2; 13 nucleotides match TRBD2. The CDR3 length is 17 residues. Germline loops: CDR1 SGHTA, CDR2 FQGTGA. V shed 0 bases, J shed 5 bases, and the junction held 3 bases outside the gene matches. The CDR3 is CASSLTGTSGATGELFF. CDR3 coding DNA: TGTGCCAGCAGCTTAACTGGGACTAGCGGGGCGACCGGGGAGCTGTTTTTT.

V usage is TRBV27 and J usage is TRBJ2-4; tentative D call: TRBD1 (6 bases). Looked up from germline, CDR1 is MNHEY and CDR2 is SMNVEV (reference sequence). The germline V and J ends were trimmed by 2 bases and 10 bases, with 18 bases remaining between them. The CDR3 totals 15 residues. CDR3: CASSLRQAQGFIQYF. As DNA, the CDR3 is TGTGCCAGCAGTTTAAGACAGGCCCAGGGTTTTATTCAGTACTTC.

This clone was counted once. This chain uses TRBV10-3 with TRBJ2-5; TRBD2 matches at 7 bases. V lost 6 bases and J lost 4; bases outside the gene matches: 14. Germline V gives CDR1 ENHRY, CDR2 SYGVKD. This CDR3 region has 16 residues. In DNA form, the CDR3 reads TGTGCCATCAGCCAGGAGGGAGGGAGGGGCGGAGAGACCCAGTACTTC. Protein: CAISQEGGRGGETQYF.

This clone was observed a handful of times. V and J are TRBV14 and TRBJ2-5; possible D gene TRBD2, 5 bases. Germline CDR1 and CDR2: SGHDN and FVKESK. V was pared by 1 base and J by 4 bases, with 10 bases between. This CDR3 has 14 residues. CDR3 nucleotide sequence: TGTGCCAGCAGCCAAGCCCTAGCTTCAGAGACCCAGTACTTC. Its protein is CASSQALASETQYF.

This clone has only a few counts. V usage is TRBV14 and J usage is TRBJ2-2; D not certain. Trimming left V 4 bases short and J 3 bases short, with 9 bases between. Germline CDR1 reads SGHDN; CDR2 reads FVKESK. The CDR3 covers 14 residues. The CDR3 is CASSLRSYTGELFF. The CDR3 DNA sequence: TGTGCCAGCAGCCTCAGGTCCTACACCGGGGAGCTGTTTTTT.

The chain links TRBV6-5 to TRBJ2-5, with D possibly being TRBD2 (7 bases). Germline lookup yields CDR1 MNHEY and CDR2 SVGAGI. Trimming stripped 7 bases from V and 9 bases from J, with 18 bases between. The CDR3 totals 13 residues. CDR3 nucleotide sequence: TGTGCCAGCATTTCTGTGGGAGGGGGGGCCCAGTACTTC. Translation: CASISVGGGAQYF.

This chain connects TRBV3-1 (or the pseudogene TRBV3-2) to TRBJ1-2, with 10 bases matching TRBD1. Germline CDR1 LGHDT, CDR2 YNNKEL (reference sequence). The CDR3 extends over 13 amino acids. The ends lost 5 bases at V and 8 bases at J; junction bases unmatched: 5. The CDR3 sequence is CASSGGQGKGYTF. DNA of the CDR3: TGTGCCAGCAGCGGGGGACAGGGGAAAGGCTACACCTTC.

The chain employs TRBV6-1 and TRBJ1-3; the D is unclear. V was pared by 2 bases and J by 6 bases, with 5 bases between. The CDR3 loop spans 12 amino acids. Germline CDR1 MNHNS, CDR2 SASEGT. The CDR3 DNA sequence: TGTGCCAGCAGTGAACACTTAAACACCATATATTTT. Translating gives CASSEHLNTIYF.

The chain employs TRBV5-1 and TRBJ2-7, with D tentatively TRBD2 (5 bases). This CDR3 spans 16 amino acids. Germline assignment: CDR1 SGHRS and CDR2 YFSETQ. The V end lost 3 bases, the J end lost 0 bases, and 16 bases lay between the germline ends. As DNA, the CDR3 is TGCGCCAGCAGCTGGTTCGCGGCCGGGAACTCCTACGAGCAGTACTTC. Encoded protein: CASSWFAAGNSYEQYF.

The chain couples TRBV19 to TRBJ2-5, with D possibly being TRBD2 (6 bases). The germline V gene has CDR1 LNHDA and CDR2 SQIVND (reference sequence). The CDR3 extends over 14 amino acids. V was trimmed by 4 bases and J by 5 bases, leaving 14 bases between them. Here the CDR3 reads CASSRLAGGETQYF. In nucleotides, the CDR3 is TGTGCCAGTAGTAGGCTAGCTGGAGGGGAGACCCAGTACTTC.

J is TRBJ1-2 and V is TRBV5-1; maybe TRBD1 (5 bases). Germline assignment: CDR1 SGHRS and CDR2 YFSETQ. Deletions cut 3 bases from V and 4 bases from J, with 16 bases between. There are 15 residues in the CDR3. CDR3 DNA: TGCGCCAGCAGCTCTCCCACAAGGGGCGGCTATGGCTACACCTTC. It encodes CASSSPTRGGYGYTF. Looking up the rest from reference TRBV5-1 and TRBJ1-2 gives the full variable domain: KAGVTQTPRYLIKTRGQQVTLSCSPISGHRSVSWYQQTPGQGLQFLFEYFSETQRNKGNFPGRFSGRQFSNSRSEMNVSTLELGDSALYLCASSSPTRGGYGYTFGSGTRLTVV.

The gene calls are TRBV11-2 and TRBJ2-7; 12 bases fit TRBD2. J lost 7 bases, V lost 4 bases, and 11 bases had no gene match. CDR3 length: 16 amino acids. Germline loops: CDR1 SGHAT, CDR2 FQNNGV. The CDR3 coding sequence is TGTGCCAGCAGCTCCCTCCTAGCGGGGGGGGCGGGGGAGCAGTACTTC. Translation gives CASSSLLAGGAGEQYF. The full variable domain, its missing parts supplied by reference TRBV11-2 and TRBJ2-7, is EAGVAQSPRYKIIEKRQSVAFWCNPISGHATLYWYQQILGQGPKLLIQFQNNGVVDDSQLPKDRFSAERLKGVDSTLKIQPAKLEDSAVYLCASSSLLAGGAGEQYFGPGTRLTVT.

V gene TRBV5-5 combines with J gene TRBJ1-4, with 8 nucleotides matching TRBD1. Losses at the gene ends were 0 bases for V and 7 bases for J; bases not matched to a gene: 2. Germline CDR1 is SGHKS and CDR2 is YYEKEE (reference sequence). The CDR3 extends over 14 amino acids. In DNA, the CDR3 is TGTGCCAGCAGCTTGGGGACAGGGACTGAAAAACTGTTTTTT. Encoded protein: CASSLGTGTEKLFF.

This sequence joins TRBV7-8 and TRBJ1-4; D possibly corresponds to TRBD1 (5 bases). This CDR3 contains 16 residues. The germline V gene encodes CDR1 SGHVS and CDR2 FQNEAQ. Trimming removed 1 base from V and 8 bases from J, with 17 bases in between. This CDR3 is CASSLGPTALGEKLFF. In DNA form, the CDR3 reads TGTGCCAGCAGCTTAGGCCCGACAGCTTTAGGGGAAAAACTGTTTTTT.